A single sample is the source of the 14 T cell receptor beta chains below, sequenced in a study of shared clonotypes between healthy human individuals (dated by TCRdb to the early 2020s). Library prep was done by the immunoSEQ multiplex PCR assay. The clones in this table, taken by TCRdb from immuneACCESS, are in-frame only. Not every clone is retained; where verified, under half of the shortfall comes from an unresolved V gene, and the cause of the rest is unknown. For this sample there are some 490,000 clones; about 84% appear just once. The ten largest clones capture roughly 13% of the sample. Sequencing was performed on PBMCs. Receptor source: a middle-aged woman in good health. Some clones in this sample may be carry-over from other donors' samples.

This chain uses TRBV6-1 with TRBJ1-4, with 8 bases that match TRBD1. Trimming cost V 5 bases and J 8 bases; bases outside gene matches: 7. There are 14 residues in the CDR3. Per the germline V gene, CDR1 is MNHNS and CDR2 is SASEGT. The CDR3 region has the DNA TGTGCCAGCAGTATTGACAGGGGTGGCGAAAAACTGTTTTTT. Encoded protein: CASSIDRGGEKLFF.

The rearrangement links TRBV27 to TRBJ2-3; D unclear. The germline CDR1 and CDR2 sequences are MNHEY and SMNVEV (reference sequence). The CDR3 runs 14 residues. V lost 6 bases and J 6 bases, leaving 16 bases between the germline ends. CDR3 sequence: CASSPATAWDTQYF. CDR3 in DNA: TGTGCCAGCAGCCCTGCCACCGCTTGGGATACGCAGTATTTT.

DNA for the CDR3: TGTGCCATCGGAGTTGCAGGGGGAGAGGAGACCCAGTACTTC. It codes for CAIGVAGGEETQYF. The chain uses TRBV10-3 and TRBJ2-5; TRBD1 aligns across 7 bases. Germline CDR1 is ENHRY and CDR2 is SYGVKD. This CDR3 has 14 amino acids. The J segment lost 5 bases and the V segment lost 8 bases, leaving 11 bases of the junction unmatched.

This clone was counted once. The J gene is TRBJ2-7, the V gene TRBV18, with a tentative D call TRBD2 (5 bases). The CDR3 covers 14 residues. Germline V CDR1 and CDR2: KGHSH, LQKENI. The ends were cut back, 3 bases at V and 0 bases at J, with 9 bases in the middle. The CDR3 spells CASSPTGSSYEQYF. The CDR3 DNA reads TGTGCCAGCTCACCTACGGGAAGCTCCTACGAGCAGTACTTC.

Points on this clone: The likely explanation is a read error, given a far larger clone one base away. The chain couples TRBV5-6 to TRBJ1-1; D is possibly TRBD1 (5 bases). Germline values: CDR1 SGHDT, CDR2 YYEEEE. The CDR3 totals 14 residues. CDR3 region: CASSLGGPDPEASF. The CDR3 DNA follows: TGTGCCAGCAGCTTGGGGGGACCGGATCCTGAAGCTTCCTTT.

In nucleotides, the CDR3 is TGTGCCTGGGGCCGGGCAGGCCCCCGGGGCTACACCTTC. Amino acids: CAWGRAGPRGYTF. The chain is built from TRBV30 and TRBJ1-2; D is unresolved. From germline, CDR1 is GTSNPN and CDR2 SVGIG (reference sequence). V dropped 5 bases and J dropped 8 bases, with 18 bases sitting between them. CDR3 size: 13 residues.

About this clone: A far larger clone is one base from this, pointing to a likely read error. The same CDR3 arises from other DNA sequences in this sample as well. This chain links TRBV30 with TRBJ2-5, with 7 nucleotides matching TRBD1. CDR3 length equals 13 residues. Germline CDR1 GTSNPN, CDR2 SVGIG (reference sequence). This chain's CDR3 is CAWSGDSQETQYF. The CDR3 DNA sequence: TGTGCCTGGAGTGGGGACAGCCAAGAGACACAGTACTTC.

A word on this clone: This is likely an artifact of a read error, given a far larger clone one base away. Distinct nucleotide sequences in the sample also encode this CDR3. This sequence joins TRBV9 and TRBJ2-6, with D uncertain. Germline V gene data show CDR1 as SGDLS and CDR2 as YYNGEE. With 2 bases removed from V and 0 bases from J, the gap between germline ends came to 9 bases. There are 16 residues in the CDR3. The CDR3 is CASSVTPSSGANVLTF. CDR3 DNA sequence: TGTGCCAGCAGCGTGACTCCCAGCTCTGGGGCCAACGTCCTGACTTTC.

The chain is built from TRBV2 and TRBJ2-1; a weak D match, TRBD1 (7 bases). The CDR3 length is 14 residues. Germline V gene lookup returns CDR1 SNHLY and CDR2 FYNNEI. The V gene lost 3 bases and the J gene lost 6 bases, with 12 bases spanning the gap. The CDR3 protein is CASSDPGGFNEQFF. Written as DNA, the CDR3 is TGTGCCAGCAGTGATCCAGGGGGGTTCAATGAGCAGTTCTTC.

A single count supports this clone. The chain couples TRBV11-2 to TRBJ1-2; D is unclear. V lost 1 base and J lost 8, with 11 bases in between. CDR1 and CDR2 from the germline V gene are SGHAT and FQNNGV. The CDR3 is 13 amino acids. CDR3 DNA: TGTGCCAGCAGCTTAGCTCGGATAGGGGGCTACACCTTC. Amino acids: CASSLARIGGYTF.

V gene TRBV30 combines with J gene TRBJ1-1; D is perhaps TRBD1 (5 bases). This CDR3 contains 14 residues. Looked up from germline, CDR1 is GTSNPN and CDR2 is SVGIG (reference sequence). V gave up 3 bases and J gave up 0 bases, with 11 bases separating them. The DNA for the CDR3 is TGTGCCTGGAGCGTCGGGGGAGTGAACACTGAAGCTTTCTTT. Amino acid sequence: CAWSVGGVNTEAFF.

The rearrangement links TRBV7-2 to TRBJ2-3; 9 positions match TRBD2. The junction had 8 bases not matched to a gene; V was cut back by 1 base and J by 6 bases. This CDR3 spans 16 amino acids. Germline V CDR1 and CDR2: SGHTA, FQGNSA. CDR3 in amino acids: CASSLGSGSNSDTQYF. DNA for the CDR3: TGTGCCAGCAGCTTAGGTAGCGGGAGCAATTCGGATACGCAGTATTTT.

V usage is TRBV2 and J usage is TRBJ2-1; D remains ambiguous. This CDR3 is built from 11 residues. Trimming left V 7 bases short and J 6 bases short, with 7 bases between. Germline V gives CDR1 SNHLY, CDR2 FYNNEI. CDR3 protein: CASTYSNEQFF. The CDR3 DNA sequence: TGTGCCAGCACTTATAGCAATGAGCAGTTCTTC.

This clone was observed a single time. The chain combines TRBV7-9 with TRBJ2-1; 9 bases match TRBD2. The CDR3 loop spans 17 amino acids. Trimming took 2 bases from V and 1 from J; bases not matched to a gene: 6. Germline assignment: CDR1 SEHNR and CDR2 FQNEAQ (reference sequence). CDR3 nucleotides: TGTGCCAGCAGCTTATCACTAGCGGGCATTTCCTACAATGAGCAGTTCTTC. Protein: CASSLSLAGISYNEQFF.